The present T cell receptor (beta chain) was sequenced within a study of T cells after yellow fever vaccination. One entry per CDR3 protein, called by TCRdb with MiXCR from the 5' RACE reads. The data show approximately 550,000 distinct CDR3 sequences, approximately 15% seen once. This clonotype was observed a few times. CDR3 length: 11 amino acids. V lost 8 bases to trimming and J lost 10 bases, with 12 bases between them. CDR1 is SGHVS and CDR2 is FQNEAQ in the germline V gene. The J gene is TRBJ2-1, the V gene TRBV7-8; a weak D match, TRBD2 (6 bases). This clonotype was obtained from a man aged 25 to 40 who received the YFV17D yellow fever vaccine. The sample here was PBMCs, taken on the day of the yellow fever booster vaccination. The CDR3 protein is CASASGGEQFF. Written as DNA, the CDR3 is TGTGCCAGCGCCTCCGGGGGAGAGCAGTTCTTC. The full variable domain, its missing parts supplied by reference TRBV7-8 and TRBJ2-1, is GAGVSQSPRYKVAKRGQDVALRCDPISGHVSLFWYQQALGQGPEFLTYFQNEAQLDKSGLPSDRFFAERPEGSVSTLKIQRTQQEDSAVYLCASASGGEQFFGPGTRLTVL.